The 31 T cell receptor beta chains presented below share a single source sample, sequenced in a study of T cell responses to AZD1222 COVID-19 vaccine. Sequencing was performed with immunoSEQ multiplex PCR; in TCRdb, only in-frame clones are kept and a portion is missing. This sample has fewer than 100,000 clones, with around nine tenths found just once. The sequencing here drew on peripheral blood, taken on day 0 of AZD1222 vaccination. The receptors were sampled from an adult in good health.

The chain has TRBV5-1 and TRBJ2-7; D gene uncertain. Per the germline V gene, CDR1 is SGHRS and CDR2 is YFSETQ. The CDR3 has 13 residues. Trimming shortened V by 0 bases and J by 0 bases, and 4 bases separated the two germline ends. For the CDR3, the DNA is TGCGCCAGCAGCTTGGAGCTCTCCTACGAGCAGTACTTC. It specifies CASSLELSYEQYF.

This chain connects TRBV19 to TRBJ2-7; 8 bases line up with TRBD1. The CDR3 extends over 13 amino acids. Trimming took 6 bases from V and 6 from J; bases not matched to a gene: 7. In germline, CDR1 is LNHDA, CDR2 SQIVND (reference sequence). CDR3 sequence (DNA): TGTGCCAGTAGAGGACAGGGAAATTTCGAGCAGTACTTC. Translated: CASRGQGNFEQYF.

This clone came up a few times. The J gene is TRBJ1-2, the V gene TRBV19; the D is unclear. The CDR3 totals 14 residues. Trimming took 3 bases from V and 1 from J, leaving 9 bases between them. Germline V CDR1 and CDR2: LNHDA, SQIVND (reference sequence). DNA of the CDR3: TGTGCCAGTAGTATCCGCACCCTTAACTATGGCTACACCTTC. Protein: CASSIRTLNYGYTF.

The CDR3 loop reads CASSQESQVMQNEQYF. The CDR3 DNA reads TGCGCCAGCAGCCAAGAGTCCCAGGTTATGCAGAACGAGCAGTACTTC. This sequence joins TRBV4-1 and TRBJ2-7, with no clear D. The germline V gene has CDR1 MGHRA and CDR2 YSYEKL. The CDR3 is 16 residues long. V lost 0 bases and J lost 5, with 17 bases in between.

This chain uses TRBV19 with TRBJ1-5, with D perhaps matching TRBD1 (6 bases). The germline CDR1 and CDR2 sequences are LNHDA and SQIVND (reference sequence). This CDR3 is 14 amino acids long. Trimming stripped 6 bases from V and 6 bases from J, with 15 bases between. CDR3 DNA sequence: TGTGCCAGTAGCACTACAGGGCTTGGTCAGCCCCAGCATTTT. This gives the protein CASSTTGLGQPQHF.

This clone was picked up one time. The gene calls are TRBV18 and TRBJ1-1; the D is unclear. The CDR3 loop spans 15 amino acids. The germline CDR1 and CDR2 sequences are KGHSH and LQKENI. Trimming shortened V by 2 bases and J by 1 base, and 11 bases separated the two germline ends. CDR3 loop: CASSPIGIRNTEAFF. For the CDR3, the DNA is TGTGCCAGCTCACCAATCGGGATTAGGAACACTGAAGCTTTCTTT. The variable domain in full, completed from reference TRBV18 and TRBJ1-1, reads NAGVMQNPRHLVRRRGQEARLRCSPMKGHSHVYWYRQLPEEGLKFMVYLQKENIIDESGMPKERFSAEFPKEGPSILRIQQVVRGDSAAYFCASSPIGIRNTEAFFGQGTRLTVV.

This chain links TRBV2 with TRBJ2-3; the D call may be TRBD1 or TRBD2 (7 bases each). The germline V gene encodes CDR1 SNHLY and CDR2 FYNNEI. Trimming removed 6 bases at V and 0 bases at J, with 16 bases between. The CDR3 covers 16 residues. CDR3 bases: TGTGCCAGCAGCGGGGAGGGACAGCATAGCACAGATACGCAGTATTTT. This encodes CASSGEGQHSTDTQYF.

The chain is built from TRBV4-3 and TRBJ1-3; TRBD1 might be the D (5 bases). The CDR3 spans 15 residues. Germline CDR1 LGHNA, CDR2 YSLEER. Trimming took off 0 bases at V and 6 bases at J, with 12 bases between the two ends. CDR3 nucleotides: TGCGCCAGCAGCCAAGATCACCAGGGCCTAAACACCATATATTTT. Translation: CASSQDHQGLNTIYF.

The chain combines TRBV28 with TRBJ1-5, with D possibly matching TRBD1 (5 bases). The CDR3 covers 12 residues. The germline V gene has CDR1 MDHEN and CDR2 SYDVKM. The V gene lost 8 bases and the J gene lost 7 bases, with 12 bases spanning the gap. CDR3 coding DNA: TGTGCCAGCGGGACTCCAAGCCAGCCCCAGCATTTT. Encoded protein: CASGTPSQPQHF. The entire variable domain, with the rest obtained from reference TRBV28 and TRBJ1-5, is as follows: DVKVTQSSRYLVKRTGEKVFLECVQDMDHENMFWYRQDPGLGLRLIYFSYDVKMKEKGDIPEGYSVSREKKERFSLILESASTNQTSMYLCASGTPSQPQHFGDGTRLSIL.

The J gene is TRBJ1-1, the V gene TRBV30; D is ambiguous. Germline lookup yields CDR1 GTSNPN and CDR2 SVGIG (reference sequence). V lost 3 bases and J lost 1, with 15 bases in between. The CDR3 contains 15 residues. The CDR3 DNA is TGTGCCTGGAGCAAGTATAGTGGCAGGAACACTGAAGCTTTCTTT. This sequence encodes CAWSKYSGRNTEAFF. Full variable domain (outside the CDR3, taken from reference TRBV30 and TRBJ1-1): SQTIHQWPATLVQPVGSPLSLECTVEGTSNPNLYWYRQAAGRGLQLLFYSVGIGQISSEVPQNLSASRPQDRQFILSSKKLLLSDSGFYLCAWSKYSGRNTEAFFGQGTRLTVV.

This chain joins TRBV5-1 and TRBJ1-1, with 8 bases lining up with TRBD1. V gave up 4 bases and J gave up 0 bases; unmatched junction bases: 5. Germline V gene sequence: CDR1 SGHRS, CDR2 YFSETQ. This CDR3 is built from 15 residues. The CDR3 coding sequence is TGCGCCAGCAGCCCAGGGGGCTCCATGAACACTGAAGCTTTCTTT. Residues: CASSPGGSMNTEAFF.

This chain uses TRBV29-1 with TRBJ1-3; D unclear. The V and J ends lost 4 bases and 0 bases respectively, with 10 bases between them. The CDR3 is 14 residues long. From germline, CDR1 is SQVTM and CDR2 ANQGSEA. The CDR3 DNA is TGCAGCGTTGCCAACATGAACTCTGGAAACACCATATATTTT. This codes for CSVANMNSGNTIYF.

The chain is built from TRBV5-1 and TRBJ1-2, with D unclear. V lost 3 bases to trimming and J lost 1 base, with 7 bases between them. CDR1 and CDR2 (germline): SGHRS, YFSETQ. The CDR3 is 13 residues long. CDR3 region: CASSSTYNYGYTF. The CDR3 DNA follows: TGCGCCAGCAGCTCGACTTATAACTATGGCTACACCTTC.

This clone was detected only once. The J gene is TRBJ2-3, the V gene TRBV4-3; TRBD2 aligns across 7 bases. Germline V gene lookup returns CDR1 LGHNA and CDR2 YSLEER. The CDR3 extends over 16 amino acids. The V segment lost 3 bases and the J segment 1 base; nucleotides outside the gene matches: 7. CDR3 loop: CASSQGAGSRTDTQYF. DNA of the CDR3: TGCGCCAGCAGCCAGGGAGCGGGGTCCCGCACAGATACGCAGTATTTT.

This chain joins TRBV18 and TRBJ1-6; no clear D. The V end was cut by 3 bases, the J end by 9 bases, with 9 bases between. Germline values: CDR1 KGHSH, CDR2 LQKENI. This CDR3 is built from 13 residues. Here the CDR3 reads CASSPPRGSPLHF. For the CDR3, the DNA is TGTGCCAGCTCACCTCCGCGTGGTTCACCCCTCCACTTT.

The rearrangement joins TRBV6-5 to TRBJ1-3; TRBD1 aligns across 10 bases. V shed 0 bases and J 7 bases; nucleotides not matched to a gene: 0. This CDR3 is built from 14 residues. Germline CDR1 reads MNHEY; CDR2 reads SVGAGI. In nucleotides, the CDR3 is TGTGCCAGCAGTTACTCGGGACAGGGGAACACCATATATTTT. Amino acids: CASSYSGQGNTIYF.

The chain joins TRBV5-5 to TRBJ1-1; tentatively, D is TRBD1 (6 bases). This CDR3 region has 15 residues. Trimming cost V 4 bases and J 1 base, with 14 bases left between them. Germline CDR1 reads SGHKS; CDR2 reads YYEKEE (reference sequence). CDR3 bases: TGTGCCAGCAGCCCCTCGGGGGGCGCGAACACTGAAGCTTTCTTT. This codes for CASSPSGGANTEAFF.

J is TRBJ2-3 and V is TRBV28; D is ambiguous. The ends were cut back, 6 bases at V and 4 bases at J, with 14 bases in the middle. Germline V CDR1 and CDR2: MDHEN, SYDVKM. This CDR3 is 14 amino acids long. For the CDR3, the DNA is TGTGCCAGCAGATCTCATGGGCACTCAGATACGCAGTATTTT. Amino acid sequence: CASRSHGHSDTQYF.

The rearrangement joins TRBV7-6 to TRBJ2-5; TRBD1 is a possible D gene (5 bases). This CDR3 has 15 amino acids. Per the germline V gene, CDR1 is SGHVS and CDR2 is FNYEAQ. Trimming shortened V by 5 bases and J by 0 bases, and 13 bases separated the two germline ends. The CDR3, as DNA: TGTGCCAGCAGCCGTCGACAGACTTACCAAGAGACCCAGTACTTC. Translated: CASSRRQTYQETQYF.

The chain uses TRBV7-9 and TRBJ2-7; TRBD2 agrees at 8 bases. The J segment lost 3 bases and the V segment lost 3 bases, leaving 4 bases of the junction unmatched. Germline V gene data show CDR1 as SEHNR and CDR2 as FQNEAQ (reference sequence). The CDR3 sequence is 14 residues long. The CDR3 sequence is CASSFGLADYEQYF. CDR3 nucleotides: TGTGCCAGCAGCTTTGGACTAGCAGACTACGAGCAGTACTTC.

The chain recombines TRBV19 with TRBJ2-3, with D perhaps being TRBD1 or TRBD2 (5 bases each). The CDR3 is made up of 14 amino acids. V was clipped by 10 bases and J by 1 base, with 15 bases between them. CDR1 and CDR2 (germline): LNHDA, SQIVND (reference sequence). The CDR3 region is CATSTGPGTDTQYF. The DNA of the CDR3 is TGTGCCACTTCGACGGGACCCGGCACAGATACGCAGTATTTT.

The V call is TRBV6-5, the J call TRBJ1-4, with D possibly TRBD1 on 5 matching bases. Between the trimmed V and J ends, which lost 6 bases and 9 bases, there was a span of 14 bases. The CDR3 spans 13 residues. The germline V gene has CDR1 MNHEY and CDR2 SVGAGI. DNA for the CDR3: TGTGCCAGCAGGCCTGACAGTTCCCAAAAACTGTTTTTT. It yields the protein CASRPDSSQKLFF.

V is TRBV10-2 and J is TRBJ2-3; TRBD2 is a possible D gene (5 bases). The CDR3 extends over 14 amino acids. V was pared by 0 bases and J by 7 bases, with 11 bases between. From germline, CDR1 is WSHSY and CDR2 SAAADI. CDR3 in amino acids: CASSESLAMNTQYF. Here the CDR3 DNA reads TGCGCCAGCAGTGAGTCCCTAGCCATGAATACGCAGTATTTT.

The J gene is TRBJ2-7, the V gene TRBV3-1 (or the pseudogene TRBV3-2); D is undetermined. There are 13 residues in the CDR3. CDR1 is LGHDT and CDR2 is YNNKEL in the germline V gene (reference sequence). V was cut by 1 base and J by 3 bases, with 7 bases left in between. The chain's CDR3 is CASSQAYSYEQYF. In DNA form, the CDR3 reads TGTGCCAGCAGCCAAGCCTACAGCTACGAGCAGTACTTC.

The chain uses TRBV19 and TRBJ2-5; maybe TRBD1 (5 bases). This CDR3 region has 13 residues. In germline, CDR1 is LNHDA, CDR2 SQIVND (reference sequence). Trimming left V 5 bases short and J 4 bases short, with 11 bases between. The CDR3, as DNA: TGTGCCAGTAGTTCCAGACAGCGAGAGACCCAGTACTTC. This translates into CASSSRQRETQYF.

The chain employs TRBV28 and TRBJ2-7, with 7 positions matching TRBD1. CDR3 size: 16 residues. The junction had 14 bases not matched to a gene; V was cut back by 6 bases and J by 3 bases. CDR1 MDHEN and CDR2 SYDVKM come from the germline V gene. CDR3 sequence (DNA): TGTGCCAGCAGGGCTCCTAACAGGGGCGCAGTCTACGAGCAGTACTTC. Translation gives CASRAPNRGAVYEQYF.

This CDR3 is CASSIGDRNTEAFF. The DNA for the CDR3 is TGTGCCAGCAGCATCGGGGACAGGAACACTGAAGCTTTCTTT. The V and J genes are TRBV21-1 and TRBJ1-1; TRBD1 was called by the table and not checked on the DNA. TRBV21-1 is noted as a pseudogene. The CDR3 loop spans 14 amino acids.

The chain employs TRBV16 and TRBJ2-1, with 12 bases matching TRBD2. CDR3 length: 18 residues. Trimming took 0 bases from V and 6 from J; bases not matched to a gene: 9. CDR1 is KGHSY and CDR2 is FQNENV in the germline V gene. CDR3 bases: TGTGCCAGCAGCCAATCGACCCAGACTAGCGGGGGTAGCAATGAGCAGTTCTTC. Protein: CASSQSTQTSGGSNEQFF.

V gene TRBV5-1 combines with J gene TRBJ1-1; possible D gene TRBD1, 5 bases. This CDR3 comprises 12 residues. Germline assignment: CDR1 SGHRS and CDR2 YFSETQ. Between the trimmed V and J ends, which lost 3 bases and 8 bases, there was a span of 11 bases. CDR3 coding DNA: TGCGCCAGCAGCTCCGTGACAGAGGAAGCTTTCTTT. Protein: CASSSVTEEAFF.

This rearrangement joins TRBV3-1 (or the pseudogene TRBV3-2) to TRBJ2-7; D is uncertain. This CDR3 is 16 amino acids long. V was shortened by 1 base and J by 0 bases, with 13 bases between the two germline ends. CDR1 and CDR2 from the germline V gene are LGHDT and YNNKEL (reference sequence). The CDR3 here is CASSQANLLSSYEQYF. In DNA, the CDR3 is TGTGCCAGCAGCCAAGCTAACCTGTTAAGCTCCTACGAGCAGTACTTC.

The genes are TRBV6-2 or TRBV6-3 and TRBJ2-3; tentatively, D is TRBD1 or TRBD2 (7 bases each). Trimming removed 2 bases at V and 3 bases at J, with 12 bases between. Germline CDR1 is MNHEY and CDR2 is SVGEGT. This CDR3 has 15 residues. The CDR3 sequence is CASSYGEGATDTQYF. The DNA of the CDR3 is TGTGCCAGCAGTTACGGGGAGGGGGCAACAGATACGCAGTATTTT.